This T cell receptor (beta chain) is drawn from a study of shared clonotypes between healthy human individuals. Repertoires were generated with immunoSEQ multiplex PCR, while TCRdb's copy carries only in-frame clones and drops some. The sample shows 2,100,000 or so clones, approximately 96% of them seen only once. Germline V gives CDR1 SEHNR, CDR2 FQNEAQ (reference sequence). The CDR3 sequence is 13 residues long. The ends were cut back, 0 bases at V and 3 bases at J, with 2 bases in the middle. The sequence was obtained from a man between 18 and 29 years old in good health. The sequenced sample consisted of naive CD4+ T cells sorted from blood. Subset meaning: CD45RA+ positively selected. The chain links TRBV7-9 to TRBJ1-4; D gene ambiguous. CDR3: CASSLAPNEKLFF. As DNA, the CDR3 is TGTGCCAGCAGCTTAGCGCCTAATGAAAAACTGTTTTTT.